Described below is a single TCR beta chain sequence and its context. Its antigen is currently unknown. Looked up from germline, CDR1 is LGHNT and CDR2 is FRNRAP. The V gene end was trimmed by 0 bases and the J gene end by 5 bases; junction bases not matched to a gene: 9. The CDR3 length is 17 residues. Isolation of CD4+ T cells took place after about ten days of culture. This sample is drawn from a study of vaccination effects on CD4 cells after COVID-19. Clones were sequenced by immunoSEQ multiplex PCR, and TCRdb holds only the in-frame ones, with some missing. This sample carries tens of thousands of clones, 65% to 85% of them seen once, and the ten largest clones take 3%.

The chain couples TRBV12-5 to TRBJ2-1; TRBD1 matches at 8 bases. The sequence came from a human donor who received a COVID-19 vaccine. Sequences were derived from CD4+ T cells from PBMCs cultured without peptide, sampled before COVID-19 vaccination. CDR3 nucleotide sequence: TGTGCTAGTGGTTTGGTACTTGAGCAGGGGGCCCACAATGAGCAGTTCTTC. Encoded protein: CASGLVLEQGAHNEQFF.